These 16 T cell receptor beta chains originate from one sample sequenced in a study of blood T cell repertoires in COVID-19. The protocol was immunoSEQ multiplex PCR, while the TCRdb copy is restricted to in-frame clones and leaves out a portion. The table lists approximately 180,000 clones, approximately 88% of them singletons. Specimen: peripheral blood. Receptors originate from a woman between 45 and 65 years old with acute or convalescent COVID-19.

This chain links TRBV20-1 with TRBJ1-1; D possibly corresponds to TRBD1 (6 bases). Trimming left V 4 bases short and J 10 bases short, with 13 bases between. From germline, CDR1 is DFQATT and CDR2 SNEGSKA (reference sequence). This CDR3 has 11 residues. The CDR3 spells CSATPGGRAFF. The CDR3, as DNA: TGCAGTGCTACCCCCGGGGGGCGAGCTTTCTTT.

The chain couples TRBV19 to TRBJ1-5, with 9 bases aligning to TRBD1. The CDR3 covers 14 residues. CDR1 LNHDA and CDR2 SQIVND come from the germline V gene (reference sequence). V lost 6 bases and J lost 4; bases outside the gene matches: 4. This CDR3 reads CASRTGGSNQPQHF. In nucleotides, the CDR3 is TGTGCCAGTAGGACAGGGGGAAGTAATCAGCCCCAGCATTTT.

This sequence joins TRBV11-2 and TRBJ2-7; 10 bases agree with TRBD2. The germline CDR1 and CDR2 sequences are SGHAT and FQNNGV. The CDR3 runs 14 residues. V dropped 4 bases and J dropped 4; count of bases not matched to a gene: 4. The CDR3 loop is CASSSLAGIYEQYF. DNA of the CDR3: TGTGCCAGCAGCTCACTAGCGGGAATATACGAGCAGTACTTC.

The rearrangement links TRBV3-1 (or the pseudogene TRBV3-2) to TRBJ2-5; 7 nucleotides align to TRBD2. The CDR3 extends over 14 amino acids. Germline CDR1 and CDR2: LGHDT and YNNKEL (reference sequence). V lost 1 base, J lost 7 bases, and 6 bases stayed unmatched. CDR3 DNA sequence: TGTGCCAGCAGCCAAGGGGTGGGGGAGGGGACCCAGTACTTC. The encoded protein is CASSQGVGEGTQYF.

The V and J genes are TRBV20-1 and TRBJ2-7; D remains unclear. This CDR3 spans 13 amino acids. CDR1 and CDR2 (germline): DFQATT, SNEGSKA (reference sequence). Trimming took off 3 bases at V and 3 bases at J, with 12 bases between the two ends. The CDR3 sequence is CSASTTAIYEQYF. CDR3 coding DNA: TGCAGTGCTAGTACTACCGCGATCTACGAGCAGTACTTC.

The chain has TRBV11-3 and TRBJ1-3; no firm D call. Per the germline V gene, CDR1 is SGHNT and CDR2 is YENEEA. The CDR3 loop spans 13 amino acids. V was clipped by 2 bases and J by 7 bases, with 9 bases between them. The DNA for the CDR3 is TGTGCCAGCAGCTTAAACTCCGGGAACACCATATATTTT. It yields the protein CASSLNSGNTIYF.

The chain links TRBV27 to TRBJ1-2, with 7 positions matching TRBD1. The CDR3 has 13 residues. Germline CDR1 and CDR2: MNHEY and SMNVEV (reference sequence). Trimming took 5 bases from V and 8 from J; bases not matched to a gene: 8. The CDR3 reads CASSQPTGKGYTF. CDR3 DNA sequence: TGTGCCAGCAGTCAACCGACAGGGAAGGGCTACACCTTC.

The V and J genes are TRBV5-1 and TRBJ2-6; D possibly corresponds to TRBD1 (5 bases). The CDR3 loop spans 15 amino acids. The germline V gene has CDR1 SGHRS and CDR2 YFSETQ. Trimming cost V 4 bases and J 0 bases, with 8 bases left between them. The CDR3 nucleotides read TGCGCCAGCAGCCCTCAGGGCTCTGGGGCCAACGTCCTGACTTTC. Its protein is CASSPQGSGANVLTF.

V is TRBV21-1 and J is TRBJ2-7; TRBD1, the D gene given by the table, was not confirmed from the DNA. TRBV21-1 is given as a pseudogene. The CDR3 is 13 amino acids. For the CDR3, the DNA is TGTGCCAGCTTGGGACAGGGCGACTACGAGCAGTACTTC. Translated, it gives CASLGQGDYEQYF.

This clone showed up just a few times. V is TRBV24-1 and J is TRBJ1-2; 9 nucleotides align to TRBD1. Germline V gives CDR1 KGHDR, CDR2 SFDVKD. The J segment lost 2 bases and the V segment lost 8 bases, leaving 11 bases of the junction unmatched. The CDR3 loop spans 16 amino acids. The CDR3 sequence: CATMGRTGTGNYGYTF. The CDR3 nucleotides read TGTGCCACCATGGGGCGAACCGGGACAGGGAACTATGGCTACACCTTC.

The chain employs TRBV30 and TRBJ1-4, with 7 bases identical to TRBD1. V dropped 3 bases and J dropped 8; count of bases not matched to a gene: 9. The CDR3 totals 14 residues. CDR1 and CDR2 from the germline V gene are GTSNPN and SVGIG (reference sequence). The CDR3 reads CAWRMGQPGEKLFF. The CDR3 coding sequence is TGTGCCTGGAGGATGGGACAGCCCGGAGAAAAACTGTTTTTT.

V gene TRBV30 combines with J gene TRBJ1-6; D not certain. CDR1 is GTSNPN, CDR2 SVGIG, per germline (reference sequence). Trimming took 0 bases from V and 8 from J, leaving 8 bases between them. The CDR3 runs to 13 residues. CDR3 sequence reads: CAWSVNQDSPLHF. In DNA, the CDR3 is TGTGCCTGGAGTGTGAATCAGGATTCACCCCTCCACTTT.

This clone came up many times. This chain uses TRBV27 with TRBJ2-2, with D uncertain. Deletions cut 3 bases from V and 2 bases from J, with 4 bases between. This CDR3 comprises 13 residues. Germline CDR1 reads MNHEY; CDR2 reads SMNVEV (reference sequence). Here the CDR3 DNA reads TGTGCCAGCAGTTTCCCAAACACCGGGGAGCTGTTTTTT. Amino acids: CASSFPNTGELFF.

This chain joins TRBV11-3 and TRBJ2-2; TRBD2 matches at 8 bases. This CDR3 is 16 amino acids long. The V and J ends lost 3 bases and 7 bases, in that order; junction bases with no gene match: 10. Germline-derived CDR1 and CDR2 are SGHNT and YENEEA. CDR3 DNA sequence: TGTGCCAGCAGCTTTCGACCGGGGGGGCCCGGCGGGGAGCTGTTTTTT. The encoded protein is CASSFRPGGPGGELFF.

The genes are TRBV19 and TRBJ1-4; no definite D call. Per the germline V gene, CDR1 is LNHDA and CDR2 is SQIVND (reference sequence). V gave up 2 bases and J gave up 0 bases, with 4 bases separating them. The CDR3 length is 14 residues. CDR3 in DNA: TGTGCCAGTAGTATACGGTCAACTAATGAAAAACTGTTTTTT. The encoded protein is CASSIRSTNEKLFF.

In this sample, this clone turned up once. This chain uses TRBV7-6 with TRBJ1-1; 7 bases are a match to TRBD1. Germline V gene sequence: CDR1 SGHVS, CDR2 FNYEAQ. V trimming: 4 bases; J trimming: 3 bases; junction bases outside the gene matches: 11. CDR3 length: 16 residues. Here the CDR3 DNA reads TGTGCCAGCAGCTCCCCCTCTTACAGGGGTTACACTGAAGCTTTCTTT. Amino acid sequence: CASSSPSYRGYTEAFF.